These T cell receptor beta chains were read from a single sample in a study of cytomegalovirus exposure and HLA in healthy donors. The assay was immunoSEQ multiplex PCR, and TCRdb's table has in-frame clones only and misses some. The sample lists 180,000 or so clones; roughly 84% were seen once. The sequenced sample consisted of PBMCs. The source is a male donor in good health and CMV-seronegative. CDR3s leave out the opening cysteine and the closing phenylalanine or tryptophan. For some rows the clone size is stated as once, few or many, or as a class when expanded; others skip it.

J,size,V,CDR3
TRBJ1-1,.,TRBV11-2,ASSVEGASTEAF
TRBJ2-7,.,TRBV10-3,AISDPGTGFYEQY
.,.,TRBV19,ASSRAGPNSYEQY
TRBJ1-2,.,TRBV18,ASSPQAGTEKGYT
TRBJ1-1,once,TRBV7-3,ASSRQVNTEAF
TRBJ2-4,few,TRBV6-1,ASSEYQLAKNIQY
TRBJ1-1,.,TRBV9,ASSLAGNTEAF
TRBJ2-7,.,TRBV9,ASSVSGAASYEQY
TRBJ1-4,.,TRBV5-1,ASSRSSIRNNEKLF
TRBJ1-2,.,TRBV19,ASNPGTGYLTYGYT
TRBJ1-1,.,TRBV9,ASSVVPLKGAGAEAF
TRBJ2-7,.,TRBV5-5,ASSEAGGPYEQY
TRBJ2-7,.,TRBV29-1,SVFDRVQEQY
TRBJ2-7,.,TRBV2,ASTDLNEQY
TRBJ2-4,.,TRBV9,ASEGSEKNIQY
TRBJ1-2,.,TRBV28,ASDNRESYT
TRBJ2-2,once,TRBV28,ASSGGGSNTGELF
TRBJ2-1,.,TRBV27,ASMPGQGKYNEQF
TRBJ1-5,.,TRBV5-4,ASSPRRRNNQPQH
TRBJ1-1,.,TRBV5-6,ASSLGGQGWAYTEAF
TRBJ1-4,.,TRBV4-1,ASTAEGGGLSEKLF
TRBJ2-7,.,TRBV19,ASGRWDVGGSYEQY
TRBJ1-3,few,TRBV7-9,ASSFTNMAGNTIY
TRBJ2-7,.,TRBV7-9,ASSAAGTGIYQRAYEQY
TRBJ1-2,.,TRBV5-1,ASSEGRDRVYGYT
TRBJ1-1,few,TRBV25-1,ASSEVGGNTEAF
TRBJ1-3,once,TRBV28,ASSPPVGDSGNTIY
TRBJ2-7,few,TRBV7-6,ASSLEPTGGLSFYEQY
TRBJ2-3,.,TRBV5-1,ASSLGLAGGKSTDTQY
TRBJ1-5,few,TRBV5-1,ASSLFSDQPQH
TRBJ2-2,.,TRBV11-2,ASSLVETGELF
TRBJ1-6,.,TRBV14,ASSQVFGNSPLH
TRBJ2-3,.,TRBV7-9,SSSRMSGRSTDTQY
TRBJ2-5,.,TRBV6-5,ASSYLGTGRETQY
TRBJ1-2,.,TRBV28,ASHAQINYGYT
TRBJ1-3,few,TRBV30,AWSHVGAGSGNTIY
TRBJ2-7,.,TRBV7-3,ASSLGGRTEQY
TRBJ1-2,.,TRBV19,ASSIDRGDYYGYT
TRBJ1-5,few,TRBV6-1,ASSRGHNERQPQH
TRBJ2-5,.,TRBV6-5,ASNQLAGLPETQY
TRBJ1-6,.,TRBV5-7,ASSGRGASPLH
TRBJ1-1,.,TRBV5-1,ASSLHRQGGTEAF
TRBJ2-3,.,TRBV6-1,ASTRGSAYHTQY
TRBJ2-1,.,TRBV7-8,ASSLAVSAGGSNEQF
TRBJ2-1,.,TRBV29-1,SVALRESGEQF
TRBJ2-5,.,TRBV9,ASSVGTSGGETQY
TRBJ2-4,.,TRBV28,ASSPLTDPPLRLAKNIQY
TRBJ1-5,once,TRBV7-2,ASSPQRYQPQH
TRBJ1-2,.,TRBV7-9,ASSLPLRGNYGYT
TRBJ1-5,.,TRBV14,ASILDPDQPQH
TRBJ1-1,.,TRBV18,ASSLEGTENTEAF
TRBJ2-1,.,TRBV27,ASSLPYSGKGEQF
TRBJ2-5,.,TRBV27,ASSLGFSGETQY
TRBJ1-2,few,TRBV18,ASSPLAFGTEGPLGYT
TRBJ2-7,.,TRBV5-4,ASRRDTNSYEQY